Below, one TCR beta chain is given with its context. What it binds is not known. The entry originates in a study of cytomegalovirus exposure and HLA in healthy donors. Study-level results: Among donors in an Asian-associated ancestry cluster, a later analysis reportedly found fewer N-insertions than the approximately 670-donor mean.

The study ran its PCR with 60 Vbeta and 13 Jbeta primers. The repertoire was sequenced with immunoSEQ multiplex PCR; TCRdb's copy has only in-frame clones and lacks some. Found here are around 75,000 clones, roughly three quarters of them singletons; the top ten hold around 3.3%. CDR1 is MNHEY and CDR2 is SVGAGI in the germline V gene. The CDR3 consists of 16 residues. The J segment lost 8 bases and the V segment lost 0 bases, leaving 7 bases of the junction unmatched. The chain joins TRBV6-5 to TRBJ2-1; 10 nucleotides agree with TRBD2. The clonotype comes from a man aged 18 to 35 in good health and CMV-seronegative. The material sequenced was PBMCs. CDR3 DNA: TGTGCCAGCAGTTACTCCCCAAGCGGGGGGGTGGATGAGCAGTTCTTC. It encodes CASSYSPSGGVDEQFF.